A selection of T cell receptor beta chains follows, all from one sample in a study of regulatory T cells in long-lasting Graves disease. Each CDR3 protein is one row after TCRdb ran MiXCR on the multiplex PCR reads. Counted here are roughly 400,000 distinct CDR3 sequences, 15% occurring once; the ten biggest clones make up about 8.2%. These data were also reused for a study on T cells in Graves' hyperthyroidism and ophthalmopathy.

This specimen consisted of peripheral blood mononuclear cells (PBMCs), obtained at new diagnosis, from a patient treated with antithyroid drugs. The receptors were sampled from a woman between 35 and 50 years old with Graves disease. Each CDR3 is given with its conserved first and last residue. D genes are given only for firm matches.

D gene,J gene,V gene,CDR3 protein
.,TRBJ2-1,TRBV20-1,CSARGGEGSYNEQFF
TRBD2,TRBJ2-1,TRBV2,CASSKRLLAGEVFF
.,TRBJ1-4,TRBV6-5,CASSYSNRRAPTNEKLFF
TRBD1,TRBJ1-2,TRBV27,CASSARDRVYGYTF
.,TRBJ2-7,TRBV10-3,CAISKSAGSYEQYF
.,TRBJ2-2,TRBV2,CASTPGIGELFF
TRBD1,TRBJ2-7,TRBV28,CLSEGAGEQYF
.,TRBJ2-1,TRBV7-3,CASSSSGLPPRDEQFF
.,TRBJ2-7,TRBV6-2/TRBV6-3,CASSYGGGGTYEQYF
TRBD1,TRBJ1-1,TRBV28,CATGGFSGQRRSTEAFF
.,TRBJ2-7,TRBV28,CASSLLEQYYEQYF